The next 6 T cell receptor beta chains were all read from a single sample in a study of CD8 T cells in Susac syndrome. RNA in amounts of about 0.5 to 1 ug was reverse transcribed with random hexamers. MiXCR, applied by TCRdb to the immunoSEQ multiplex PCR reads, yields one record per CDR3 protein. This repertoire shows about 110,000 distinct CDR3 sequences, 94% found once; its top ten account for 0.4% to 0.5%. Material for sequencing was CD8+ T cells from PBMCs. The receptors originated from a human donor with Susac syndrome.

This chain connects TRBV29-1 to TRBJ2-1; 8 bases match TRBD1. Germline V lookup: CDR1 SQVTM, CDR2 ANQGSEA. V lost 5 bases and J lost 4; bases outside the gene matches: 4. The length of the CDR3 is 13 residues. The CDR3 DNA reads TGCAGCGTTCGACAGGGGACTTACAATGAGCAGTTCTTC. It yields the protein CSVRQGTYNEQFF.

The chain links TRBV5-4 to TRBJ1-1, with D maybe TRBD1 (5 bases). This CDR3 is built from 13 residues. The V gene lost 3 bases and the J gene lost 6 bases, with 12 bases spanning the gap. Germline V lookup: CDR1 SGHNT, CDR2 YYREEE (reference sequence). CDR3 residues: CASSWKGLPEAFF. CDR3 sequence (DNA): TGTGCCAGCAGCTGGAAGGGGTTACCTGAAGCTTTCTTT. The full variable domain, completed using reference TRBV5-4 and TRBJ1-1, is ETGVTQSPTHLIKTRGQQVTLRCSSQSGHNTVSWYQQALGQGPQFIFQYYREEENGRGNFPPRFSGLQFPNYSSELNVNALELDDSALYLCASSWKGLPEAFFGQGTRLTVV.

This chain joins TRBV13 and TRBJ1-2, with a possible D match to TRBD1 (6 bases). In germline, CDR1 is PRHDT, CDR2 FYEKMQ (reference sequence). The CDR3 contains 15 residues. V was pared by 5 bases and J by 4 bases, with 17 bases between. The CDR3 is CASSPRTAAGYGYTF. The CDR3 DNA is TGTGCCAGCAGCCCACGGACAGCCGCAGGCTATGGCTACACCTTC.

The V call is TRBV12-3 or TRBV12-4, the J call TRBJ2-2; 10 positions match TRBD2. V was clipped by 3 bases and J by 3 bases; unmatched bases: 10. This CDR3 contains 18 residues. This chain's CDR3 is CASSFPHSGGLHTGELFF. CDR3 nucleotides: TGTGCCAGCAGTTTTCCCCATAGCGGGGGGTTGCACACCGGGGAGCTGTTTTTT.

The rearrangement links TRBV9 to TRBJ2-7, with D possibly being TRBD2 (5 bases). Trimming pared 3 bases from V and 7 bases from J, leaving 17 bases between. Germline V gene lookup returns CDR1 SGDLS and CDR2 YYNGEE. CDR3 length: 14 residues. In nucleotides, the CDR3 is TGTGCCAGCAGCGCGGGTCATCAGACGGGGGAGCAGTACTTC. Protein: CASSAGHQTGEQYF.

The CDR3 protein is CASSFGGGHYEQYF. The CDR3, as DNA: TGTGCCAGCAGTTTTGGGGGCGGACACTACGAGCAGTACTTC. The chain combines TRBV27 with TRBJ2-7; possibly TRBD1 for D (6 bases). CDR1 MNHEY and CDR2 SMNVEV come from the germline V gene (reference sequence). The CDR3 consists of 14 residues. V lost 3 bases and J lost 3, with 12 bases in between.